The 2 T cell receptor beta chains in this list originate from one sample, sequenced in a study of cytomegalovirus exposure and HLA in healthy donors. Researchers ran the PCR with 60 Vbeta and 13 Jbeta primers. The data were produced by immunoSEQ multiplex PCR, yet TCRdb's version contains in-frame clones alone and is incomplete. This sample has some 100,000 clones, with under 80% found just once. The specimen was PBMCs. Receptor source: a woman aged 18-29 years in good health and CMV-seropositive.

CDR3 in amino acids: CASSSDGQTQETQYF. CDR3 sequence (DNA): TGCGCCAGCAGCTCCGATGGGCAGACCCAAGAGACCCAGTACTTC. The chain joins TRBV5-1 to TRBJ2-5; D is uncertain. The CDR3 loop spans 15 amino acids. CDR1 is SGHRS and CDR2 is YFSETQ in the germline V gene. Deletions cut 3 bases from V and 1 base from J, with 13 bases between.

The J gene is TRBJ2-3, the V gene TRBV6-6, with 14 positions matching TRBD2. The germline V gene encodes CDR1 MNHNY and CDR2 SVGAGI (reference sequence). The CDR3 has 16 amino acids. V trimming: 5 bases; J trimming: 3 bases; junction bases outside the gene matches: 4. The CDR3 sequence: CASSRGLAGETDTQYF. CDR3 coding DNA: TGTGCCAGCAGTAGGGGACTAGCGGGAGAGACAGATACGCAGTATTTT.